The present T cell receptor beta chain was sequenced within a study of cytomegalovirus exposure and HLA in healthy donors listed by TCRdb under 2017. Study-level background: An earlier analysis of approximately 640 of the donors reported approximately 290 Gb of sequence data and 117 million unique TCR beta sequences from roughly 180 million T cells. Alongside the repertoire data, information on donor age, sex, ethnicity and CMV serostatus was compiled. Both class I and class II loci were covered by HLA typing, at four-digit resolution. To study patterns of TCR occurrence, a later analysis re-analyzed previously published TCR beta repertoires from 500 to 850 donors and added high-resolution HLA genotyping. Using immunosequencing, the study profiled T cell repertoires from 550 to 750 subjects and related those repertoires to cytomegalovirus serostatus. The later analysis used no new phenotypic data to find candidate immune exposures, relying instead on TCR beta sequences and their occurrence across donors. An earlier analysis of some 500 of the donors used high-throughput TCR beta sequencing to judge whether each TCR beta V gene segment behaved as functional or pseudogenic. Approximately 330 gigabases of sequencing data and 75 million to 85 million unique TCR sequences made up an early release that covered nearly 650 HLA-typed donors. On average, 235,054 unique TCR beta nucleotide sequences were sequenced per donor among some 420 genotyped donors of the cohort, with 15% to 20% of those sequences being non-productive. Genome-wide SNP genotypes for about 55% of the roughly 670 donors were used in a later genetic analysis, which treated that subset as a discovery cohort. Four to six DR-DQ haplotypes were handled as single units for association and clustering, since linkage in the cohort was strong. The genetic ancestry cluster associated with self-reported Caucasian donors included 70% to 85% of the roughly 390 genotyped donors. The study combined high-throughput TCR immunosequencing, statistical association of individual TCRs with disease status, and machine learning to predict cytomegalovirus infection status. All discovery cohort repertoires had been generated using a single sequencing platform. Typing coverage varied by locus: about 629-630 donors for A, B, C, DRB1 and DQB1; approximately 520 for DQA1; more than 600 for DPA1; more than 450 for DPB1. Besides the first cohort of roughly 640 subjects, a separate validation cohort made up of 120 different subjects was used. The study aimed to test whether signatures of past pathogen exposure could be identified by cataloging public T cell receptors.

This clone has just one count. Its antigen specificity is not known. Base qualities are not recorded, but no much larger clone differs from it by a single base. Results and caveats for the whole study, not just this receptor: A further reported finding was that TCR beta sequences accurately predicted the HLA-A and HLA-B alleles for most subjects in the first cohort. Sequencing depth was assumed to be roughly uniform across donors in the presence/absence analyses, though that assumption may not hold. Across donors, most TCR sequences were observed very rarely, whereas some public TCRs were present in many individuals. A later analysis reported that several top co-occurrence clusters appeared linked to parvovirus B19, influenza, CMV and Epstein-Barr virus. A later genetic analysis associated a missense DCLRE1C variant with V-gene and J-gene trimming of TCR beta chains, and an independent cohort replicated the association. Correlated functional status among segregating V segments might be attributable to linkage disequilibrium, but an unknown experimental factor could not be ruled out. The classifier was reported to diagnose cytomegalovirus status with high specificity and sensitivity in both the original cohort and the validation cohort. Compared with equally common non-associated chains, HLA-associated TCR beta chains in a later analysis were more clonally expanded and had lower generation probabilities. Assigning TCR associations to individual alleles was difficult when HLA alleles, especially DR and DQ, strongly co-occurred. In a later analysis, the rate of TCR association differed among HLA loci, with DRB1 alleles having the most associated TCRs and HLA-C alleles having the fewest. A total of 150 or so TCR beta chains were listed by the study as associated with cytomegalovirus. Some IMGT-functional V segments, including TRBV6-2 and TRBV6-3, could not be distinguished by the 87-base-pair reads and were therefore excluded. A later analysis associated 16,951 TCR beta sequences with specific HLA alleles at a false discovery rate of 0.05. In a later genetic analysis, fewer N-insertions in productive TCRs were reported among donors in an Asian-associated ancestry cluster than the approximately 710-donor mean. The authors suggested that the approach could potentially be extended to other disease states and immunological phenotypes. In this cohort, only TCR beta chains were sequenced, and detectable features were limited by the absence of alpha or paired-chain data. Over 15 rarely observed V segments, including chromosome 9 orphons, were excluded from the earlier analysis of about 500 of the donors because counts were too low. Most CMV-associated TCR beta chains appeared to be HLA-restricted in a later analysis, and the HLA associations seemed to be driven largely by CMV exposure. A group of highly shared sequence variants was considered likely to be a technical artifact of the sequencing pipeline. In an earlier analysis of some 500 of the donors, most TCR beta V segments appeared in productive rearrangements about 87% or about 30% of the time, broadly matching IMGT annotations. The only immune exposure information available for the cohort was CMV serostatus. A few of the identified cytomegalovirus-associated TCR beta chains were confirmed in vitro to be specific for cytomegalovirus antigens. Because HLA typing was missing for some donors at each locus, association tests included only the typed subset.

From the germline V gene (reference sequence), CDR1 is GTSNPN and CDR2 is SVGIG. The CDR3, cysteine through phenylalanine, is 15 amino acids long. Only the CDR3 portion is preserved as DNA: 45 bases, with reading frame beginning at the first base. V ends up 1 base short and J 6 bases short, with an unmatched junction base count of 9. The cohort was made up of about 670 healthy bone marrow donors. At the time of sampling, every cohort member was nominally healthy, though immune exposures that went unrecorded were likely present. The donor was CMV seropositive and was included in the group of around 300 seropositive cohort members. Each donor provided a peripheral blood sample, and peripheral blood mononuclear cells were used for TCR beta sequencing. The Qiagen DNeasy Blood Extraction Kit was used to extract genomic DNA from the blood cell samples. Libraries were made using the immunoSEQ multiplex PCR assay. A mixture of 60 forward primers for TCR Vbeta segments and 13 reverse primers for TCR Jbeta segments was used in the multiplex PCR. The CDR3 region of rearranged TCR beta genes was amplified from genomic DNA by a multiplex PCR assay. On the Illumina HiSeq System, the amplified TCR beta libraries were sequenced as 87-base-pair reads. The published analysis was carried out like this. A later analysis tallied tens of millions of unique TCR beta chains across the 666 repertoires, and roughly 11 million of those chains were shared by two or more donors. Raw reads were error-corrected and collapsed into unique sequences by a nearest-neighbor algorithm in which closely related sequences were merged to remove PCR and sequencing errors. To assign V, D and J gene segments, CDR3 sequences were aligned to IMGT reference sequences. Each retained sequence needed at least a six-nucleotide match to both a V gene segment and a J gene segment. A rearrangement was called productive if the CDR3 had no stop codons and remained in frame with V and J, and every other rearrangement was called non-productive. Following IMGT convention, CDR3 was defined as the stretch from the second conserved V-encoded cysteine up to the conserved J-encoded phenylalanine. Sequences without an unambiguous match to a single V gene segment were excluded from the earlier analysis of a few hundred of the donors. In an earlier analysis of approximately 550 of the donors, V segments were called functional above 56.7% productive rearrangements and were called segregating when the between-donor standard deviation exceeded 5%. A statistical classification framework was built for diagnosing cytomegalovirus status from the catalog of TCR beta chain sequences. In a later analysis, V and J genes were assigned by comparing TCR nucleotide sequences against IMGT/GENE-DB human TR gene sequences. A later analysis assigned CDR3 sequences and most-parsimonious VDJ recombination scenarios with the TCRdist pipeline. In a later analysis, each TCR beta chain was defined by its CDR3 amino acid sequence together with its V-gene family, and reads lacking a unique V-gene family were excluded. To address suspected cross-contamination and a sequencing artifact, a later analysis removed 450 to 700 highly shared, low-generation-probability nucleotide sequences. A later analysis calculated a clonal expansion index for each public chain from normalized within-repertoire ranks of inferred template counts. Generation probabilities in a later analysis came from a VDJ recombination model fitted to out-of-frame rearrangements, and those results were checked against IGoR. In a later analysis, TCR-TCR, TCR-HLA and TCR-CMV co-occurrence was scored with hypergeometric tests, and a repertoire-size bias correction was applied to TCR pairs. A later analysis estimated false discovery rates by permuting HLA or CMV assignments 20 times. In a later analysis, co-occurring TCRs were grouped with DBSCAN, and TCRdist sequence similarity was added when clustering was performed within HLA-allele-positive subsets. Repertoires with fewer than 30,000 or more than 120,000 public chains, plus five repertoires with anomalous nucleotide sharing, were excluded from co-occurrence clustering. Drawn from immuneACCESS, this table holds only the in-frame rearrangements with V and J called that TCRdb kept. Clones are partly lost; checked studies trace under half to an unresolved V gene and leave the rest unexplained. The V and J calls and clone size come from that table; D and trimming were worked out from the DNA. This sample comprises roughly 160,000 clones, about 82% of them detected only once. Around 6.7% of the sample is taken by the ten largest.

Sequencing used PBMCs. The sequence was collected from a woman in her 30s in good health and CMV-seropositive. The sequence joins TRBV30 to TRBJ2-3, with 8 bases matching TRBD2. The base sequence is TGTGCCTGGAGTGCTCGGGGGGGGCGAACGGATACGCAGTATTTT. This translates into CAWSARGGRTDTQYF. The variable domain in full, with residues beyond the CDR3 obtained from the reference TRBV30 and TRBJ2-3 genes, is SQTIHQWPATLVQPVGSPLSLECTVEGTSNPNLYWYRQAAGRGLQLLFYSVGIGQISSEVPQNLSASRPQDRQFILSSKKLLLSDSGFYLCAWSARGGRTDTQYFGPGTRLTVL.